What follows are 14 T cell receptor beta chains derived from one specimen sequenced in a study of radiotherapy plus CTLA-4 blockade in lung cancer. Repertoires were generated with immunoSEQ multiplex PCR, while TCRdb's copy carries only in-frame clones and drops some. The repertoire holds fewer than 90,000 clones, roughly four fifths seen once, with just over 0.8% in the top ten. Material: peripheral blood, obtained from a patient treated with radiotherapy plus ipilimumab. All receptors come from a human donor with non-small cell lung cancer who had stable disease on radiotherapy plus ipilimumab.

The chain carries TRBV21-1 and TRBJ1-5. TRBV21-1 is a listed pseudogene. There are 15 residues in the CDR3. CDR3 nucleotide sequence: TGTGCCAGCAGCAAAAAGCCCGGGCCGGATCAGCCCCAGCATTTT. Its translation: CASSKKPGPDQPQHF.

This chain links TRBV4-1 with TRBJ1-1; D not certain. Germline CDR1 reads MGHRA; CDR2 reads YSYEKL. Trimming stripped 3 bases from V and 4 bases from J, with 12 bases between. CDR3 length: 14 amino acids. Here the CDR3 DNA reads TGCGCCAGCAGCCAGAGAGGGCTGAGCACTGAAGCTTTCTTT. It encodes CASSQRGLSTEAFF.

The V gene is TRBV30, the J gene TRBJ2-7; 8 bases are a match to TRBD2. CDR1 is GTSNPN, CDR2 SVGIG, per germline (reference sequence). CDR3 size: 15 residues. Trimming took 0 bases from V and 2 from J; bases not matched to a gene: 6. The CDR3 sequence: CAWSVRGTSAYEQYF. CDR3 nucleotides: TGTGCCTGGAGTGTACGCGGGACTAGTGCCTACGAGCAGTACTTC.

The chain recombines TRBV7-8 with TRBJ2-7; 8 bases map to TRBD1. V shed 1 base and J 5 bases; nucleotides not matched to a gene: 4. The CDR3 contains 14 residues. CDR1 and CDR2 from the germline V gene are SGHVS and FQNEAQ. The CDR3 protein is CASSLEQGANEQYF. The CDR3, as DNA: TGTGCCAGCAGCTTAGAGCAGGGGGCCAACGAGCAGTACTTC.

This clone was picked up a small number of times. This chain links TRBV5-4 with TRBJ1-4, with D perhaps matching TRBD1 (5 bases). V gave up 4 bases and J gave up 4 bases, with 14 bases separating them. The CDR3 sequence is 15 residues long. The germline V gene has CDR1 SGHNT and CDR2 YYREEE (reference sequence). The CDR3 here is CASSDPGGFNEKLFF. The CDR3 nucleotides read TGTGCCAGCAGCGACCCCGGGGGTTTTAATGAAAAACTGTTTTTT.

The chain is built from TRBV18 and TRBJ1-5; D perhaps matches TRBD1 (5 bases). Germline CDR1 reads KGHSH; CDR2 reads LQKENI. Trimming removed 6 bases from V and 2 bases from J, with 11 bases in between. This CDR3 is 14 amino acids long. CDR3 nucleotides: TGTGCCAGCTCGCCCGACAGTGGCAATCAGCCCCAGCATTTT. As protein: CASSPDSGNQPQHF.

This sequence joins TRBV28 and TRBJ2-7, with TRBD2 identical over 9 bases. The CDR3 has 13 residues. The germline V gene encodes CDR1 MDHEN and CDR2 SYDVKM. The V gene end was trimmed by 7 bases and the J gene end by 4 bases; junction bases not matched to a gene: 5. The CDR3 coding sequence is TGTGCCAGCAAGGGTAGCGGGAGTTACGAGCAGTACTTC. Protein product: CASKGSGSYEQYF.

The chain combines TRBV27 with TRBJ2-3; D is possibly TRBD1 (6 bases). The CDR3 is 16 amino acids. Per germline, CDR1 MNHEY and CDR2 SMNVEV (reference sequence). The V gene lost 4 bases and the J gene lost 4 bases, with 18 bases spanning the gap. CDR3 sequence: CASSSPTGKWADTQYF. CDR3 nucleotide sequence: TGTGCCAGCAGTTCCCCCACAGGGAAGTGGGCAGATACGCAGTATTTT.

The chain is built from TRBV7-9 and TRBJ1-2; 7 bases line up with TRBD1. The length of the CDR3 is 13 residues. Germline trimming cut 5 bases from V and 3 bases from J; bases unmatched to any gene: 3. Per germline, CDR1 SEHNR and CDR2 FQNEAQ (reference sequence). This chain's CDR3 is CASSPGQHYGYTF. The CDR3 nucleotides are TGTGCCAGCAGCCCGGGACAGCACTATGGCTACACCTTC.

The chain has TRBV21-1 and TRBJ2-5; the table names TRBD1, a call not compared with the DNA. TRBV21-1 has pseudogene status. The CDR3 is 12 amino acids. The CDR3 reads CASGTGKETQYF. Here the CDR3 DNA reads TGTGCCAGCGGGACAGGGAAAGAGACCCAGTACTTC.

The rearrangement joins TRBV6-1 to TRBJ1-1; no reliable D call. The CDR3 length is 13 residues. Trimming removed 3 bases from V and 2 bases from J, with 7 bases in between. Germline assignment: CDR1 MNHNS and CDR2 SASEGT. The CDR3 region is CASSEVKNTEAFF. The CDR3 bases are TGTGCCAGCAGTGAGGTAAAAAACACTGAAGCTTTCTTT.

The chain recombines TRBV25-1 with TRBJ1-6; tentative D call: TRBD1 (6 bases). Trimming took 2 bases from V and 7 from J, leaving 12 bases between them. Looked up from germline, CDR1 is MGHDK and CDR2 is SYGVNS. This CDR3 has 15 amino acids. The CDR3 here is CASSELTGRNSPLHF. The CDR3 coding sequence is TGTGCCAGCAGTGAACTGACAGGTCGAAATTCACCCCTCCACTTT.

The chain couples TRBV27 to TRBJ2-7; 8 bases are a match to TRBD2. The V gene's germline CDR1 is MNHEY and CDR2 SMNVEV (reference sequence). Trimming removed 3 bases from V and 10 bases from J; junction bases left unmatched: 5. CDR3 length: 12 amino acids. CDR3 DNA sequence: TGTGCCAGCAGTTTCGCGGGGGGCCTCCAGTACTTC. Its translation is CASSFAGGLQYF.

The chain couples TRBV5-1 to TRBJ2-3, with 7 bases identical to TRBD2. There are 16 residues in the CDR3. Germline assignment: CDR1 SGHRS and CDR2 YFSETQ. V shed 0 bases and J 1 base; nucleotides not matched to a gene: 5. CDR3: CASSLAAGDGTDTQYF. The CDR3, as DNA: TGCGCCAGCAGCTTGGCGGCGGGAGATGGCACAGATACGCAGTATTTT.